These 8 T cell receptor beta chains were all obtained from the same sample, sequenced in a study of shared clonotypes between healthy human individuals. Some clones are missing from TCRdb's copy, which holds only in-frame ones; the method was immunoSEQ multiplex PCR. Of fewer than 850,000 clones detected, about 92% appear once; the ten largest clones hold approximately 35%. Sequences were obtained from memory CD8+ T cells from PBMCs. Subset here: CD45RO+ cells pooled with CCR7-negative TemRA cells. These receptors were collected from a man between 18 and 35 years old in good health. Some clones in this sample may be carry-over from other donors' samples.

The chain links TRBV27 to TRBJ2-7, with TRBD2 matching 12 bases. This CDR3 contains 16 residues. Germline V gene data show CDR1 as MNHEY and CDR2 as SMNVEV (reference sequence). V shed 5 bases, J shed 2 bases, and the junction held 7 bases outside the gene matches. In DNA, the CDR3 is TGTGCCAGCAGTCCTCTGCTAGCGGGAGGGCCCTACGAGCAGTACTTC. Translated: CASSPLLAGGPYEQYF.

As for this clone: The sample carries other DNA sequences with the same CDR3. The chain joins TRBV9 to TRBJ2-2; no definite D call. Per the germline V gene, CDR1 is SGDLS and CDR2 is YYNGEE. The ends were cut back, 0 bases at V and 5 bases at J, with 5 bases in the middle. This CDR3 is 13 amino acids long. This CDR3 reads CASSVDGTGELFF. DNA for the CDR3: TGTGCCAGCAGCGTAGACGGAACCGGGGAGCTGTTTTTT.

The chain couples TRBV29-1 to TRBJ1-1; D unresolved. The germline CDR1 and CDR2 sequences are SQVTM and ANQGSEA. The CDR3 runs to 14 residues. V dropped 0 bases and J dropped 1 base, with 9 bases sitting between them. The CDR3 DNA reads TGCAGCGTTGAAGATGCAGCCTGGAACACTGAAGCTTTCTTT. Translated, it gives CSVEDAAWNTEAFF.

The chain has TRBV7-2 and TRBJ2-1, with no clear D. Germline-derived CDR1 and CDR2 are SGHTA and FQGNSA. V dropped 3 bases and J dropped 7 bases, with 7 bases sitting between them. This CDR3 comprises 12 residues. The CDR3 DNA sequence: TGTGCCAGCAGCTTCATCCTTAATGAGCAGTTCTTC. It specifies CASSFILNEQFF. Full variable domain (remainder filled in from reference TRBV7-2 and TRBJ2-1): GAGVSQSPSNKVTEKGKDVELRCDPISGHTALYWYRQSLGQGLEFLIYFQGNSAPDKSGLPSDRFSAERTGGSVSTLTIQRTQQEDSAVYLCASSFILNEQFFGPGTRLTVL.

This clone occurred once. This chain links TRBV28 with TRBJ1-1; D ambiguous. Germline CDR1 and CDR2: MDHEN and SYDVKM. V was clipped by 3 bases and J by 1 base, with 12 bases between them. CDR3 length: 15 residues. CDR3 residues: CASSFEGSGNTEAFF. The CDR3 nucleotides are TGTGCCAGCAGTTTCGAGGGAAGCGGGAACACTGAAGCTTTCTTT.

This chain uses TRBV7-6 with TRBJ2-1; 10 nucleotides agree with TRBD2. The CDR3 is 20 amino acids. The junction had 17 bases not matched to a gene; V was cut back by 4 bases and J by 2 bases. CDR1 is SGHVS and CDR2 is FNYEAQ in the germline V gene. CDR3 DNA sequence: TGTGCCAGCAGCTGGCGCGTGGGGACTAGCGTGCCTATTACCTACAATGAGCAGTTCTTC. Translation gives CASSWRVGTSVPITYNEQFF.

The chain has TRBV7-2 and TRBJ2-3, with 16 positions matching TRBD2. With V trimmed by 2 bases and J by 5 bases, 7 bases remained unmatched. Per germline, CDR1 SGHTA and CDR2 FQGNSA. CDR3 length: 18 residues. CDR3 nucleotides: TGTGCCAGCAGCTTACTCCCGGGACTAGCGGGAGGGAAAGATACGCAGTATTTT. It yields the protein CASSLLPGLAGGKDTQYF.

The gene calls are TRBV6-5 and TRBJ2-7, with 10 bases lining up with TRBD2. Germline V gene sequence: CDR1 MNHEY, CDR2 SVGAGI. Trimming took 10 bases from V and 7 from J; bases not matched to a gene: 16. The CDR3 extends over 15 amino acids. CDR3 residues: CATKPGLAGVEEQYF. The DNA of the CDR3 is TGTGCCACCAAGCCAGGCCTAGCGGGAGTTGAAGAGCAGTACTTC.